A single sample gave rise to the 2 T cell receptor beta chains below, sequenced in a study of shared clonotypes between healthy human individuals. Clones were read by immunoSEQ multiplex PCR, and TCRdb kept only the in-frame ones, dropping some. The sample consists of around 2.3 million clones, 95% of them appearing once. Sequences were obtained from naive CD4+ T cells sorted from blood. Subset: CD45RA+ positively selected. Source of these receptors: a man aged 18 to 30 in good health.

With regard to this clone: Different DNA sequences within this sample yield the same CDR3. This chain uses TRBV6-1 with TRBJ1-2, with D unresolved. Trimming removed 3 bases at V and 5 bases at J, with 7 bases between. The CDR3 extends over 12 amino acids. Germline lookup yields CDR1 MNHNS and CDR2 SASEGT. This chain's CDR3 is CASSDREYGYTF. In nucleotides, the CDR3 is TGTGCCAGCAGTGACCGGGAATATGGCTACACCTTC.

The CDR3 here is CATPGPCGGGHGNEQFF. The CDR3 DNA is TGCGCCACCCCCGGCCCGTGTGGCGGGGGCCATGGGAATGAGCAGTTCTTC. The J gene is TRBJ2-1, the V gene TRBV4-1, with D perhaps matching TRBD2 (7 bases). Between the trimmed V and J ends, which lost 10 bases and 7 bases, there was a span of 29 bases. Germline-derived CDR1 and CDR2 are MGHRA and YSYEKL. This CDR3 comprises 17 residues.